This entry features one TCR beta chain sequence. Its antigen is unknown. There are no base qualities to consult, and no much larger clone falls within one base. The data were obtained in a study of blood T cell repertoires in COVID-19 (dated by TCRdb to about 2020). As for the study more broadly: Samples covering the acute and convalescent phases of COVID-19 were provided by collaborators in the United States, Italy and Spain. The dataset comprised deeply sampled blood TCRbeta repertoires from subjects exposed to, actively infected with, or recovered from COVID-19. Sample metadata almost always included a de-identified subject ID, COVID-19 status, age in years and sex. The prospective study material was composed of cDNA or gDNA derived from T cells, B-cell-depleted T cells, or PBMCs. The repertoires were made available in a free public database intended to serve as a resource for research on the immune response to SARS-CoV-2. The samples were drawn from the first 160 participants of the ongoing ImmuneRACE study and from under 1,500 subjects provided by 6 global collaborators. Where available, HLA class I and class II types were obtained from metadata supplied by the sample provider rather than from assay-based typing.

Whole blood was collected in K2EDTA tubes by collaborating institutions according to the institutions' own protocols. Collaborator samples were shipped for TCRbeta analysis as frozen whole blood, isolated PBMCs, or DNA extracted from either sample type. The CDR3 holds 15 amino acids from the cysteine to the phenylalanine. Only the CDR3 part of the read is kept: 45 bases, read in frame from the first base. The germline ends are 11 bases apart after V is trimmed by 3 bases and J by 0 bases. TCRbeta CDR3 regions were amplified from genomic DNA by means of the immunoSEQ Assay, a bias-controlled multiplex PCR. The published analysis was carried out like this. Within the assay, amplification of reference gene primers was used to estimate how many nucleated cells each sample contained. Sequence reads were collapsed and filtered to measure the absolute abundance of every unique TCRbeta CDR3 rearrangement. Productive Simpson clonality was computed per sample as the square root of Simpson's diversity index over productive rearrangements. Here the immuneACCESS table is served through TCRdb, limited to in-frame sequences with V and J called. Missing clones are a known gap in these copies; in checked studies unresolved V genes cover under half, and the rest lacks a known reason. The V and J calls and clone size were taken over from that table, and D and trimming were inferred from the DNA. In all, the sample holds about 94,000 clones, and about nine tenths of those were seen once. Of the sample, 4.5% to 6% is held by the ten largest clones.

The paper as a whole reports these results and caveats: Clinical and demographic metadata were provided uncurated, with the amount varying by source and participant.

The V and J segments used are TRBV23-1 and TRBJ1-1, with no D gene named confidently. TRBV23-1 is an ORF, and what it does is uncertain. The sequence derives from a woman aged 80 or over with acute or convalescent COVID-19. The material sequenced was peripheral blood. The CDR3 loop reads CASSHLQHVNTEAFF. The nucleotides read TGCGCCAGCAGTCACCTTCAACACGTGAACACTGAAGCTTTCTTT.